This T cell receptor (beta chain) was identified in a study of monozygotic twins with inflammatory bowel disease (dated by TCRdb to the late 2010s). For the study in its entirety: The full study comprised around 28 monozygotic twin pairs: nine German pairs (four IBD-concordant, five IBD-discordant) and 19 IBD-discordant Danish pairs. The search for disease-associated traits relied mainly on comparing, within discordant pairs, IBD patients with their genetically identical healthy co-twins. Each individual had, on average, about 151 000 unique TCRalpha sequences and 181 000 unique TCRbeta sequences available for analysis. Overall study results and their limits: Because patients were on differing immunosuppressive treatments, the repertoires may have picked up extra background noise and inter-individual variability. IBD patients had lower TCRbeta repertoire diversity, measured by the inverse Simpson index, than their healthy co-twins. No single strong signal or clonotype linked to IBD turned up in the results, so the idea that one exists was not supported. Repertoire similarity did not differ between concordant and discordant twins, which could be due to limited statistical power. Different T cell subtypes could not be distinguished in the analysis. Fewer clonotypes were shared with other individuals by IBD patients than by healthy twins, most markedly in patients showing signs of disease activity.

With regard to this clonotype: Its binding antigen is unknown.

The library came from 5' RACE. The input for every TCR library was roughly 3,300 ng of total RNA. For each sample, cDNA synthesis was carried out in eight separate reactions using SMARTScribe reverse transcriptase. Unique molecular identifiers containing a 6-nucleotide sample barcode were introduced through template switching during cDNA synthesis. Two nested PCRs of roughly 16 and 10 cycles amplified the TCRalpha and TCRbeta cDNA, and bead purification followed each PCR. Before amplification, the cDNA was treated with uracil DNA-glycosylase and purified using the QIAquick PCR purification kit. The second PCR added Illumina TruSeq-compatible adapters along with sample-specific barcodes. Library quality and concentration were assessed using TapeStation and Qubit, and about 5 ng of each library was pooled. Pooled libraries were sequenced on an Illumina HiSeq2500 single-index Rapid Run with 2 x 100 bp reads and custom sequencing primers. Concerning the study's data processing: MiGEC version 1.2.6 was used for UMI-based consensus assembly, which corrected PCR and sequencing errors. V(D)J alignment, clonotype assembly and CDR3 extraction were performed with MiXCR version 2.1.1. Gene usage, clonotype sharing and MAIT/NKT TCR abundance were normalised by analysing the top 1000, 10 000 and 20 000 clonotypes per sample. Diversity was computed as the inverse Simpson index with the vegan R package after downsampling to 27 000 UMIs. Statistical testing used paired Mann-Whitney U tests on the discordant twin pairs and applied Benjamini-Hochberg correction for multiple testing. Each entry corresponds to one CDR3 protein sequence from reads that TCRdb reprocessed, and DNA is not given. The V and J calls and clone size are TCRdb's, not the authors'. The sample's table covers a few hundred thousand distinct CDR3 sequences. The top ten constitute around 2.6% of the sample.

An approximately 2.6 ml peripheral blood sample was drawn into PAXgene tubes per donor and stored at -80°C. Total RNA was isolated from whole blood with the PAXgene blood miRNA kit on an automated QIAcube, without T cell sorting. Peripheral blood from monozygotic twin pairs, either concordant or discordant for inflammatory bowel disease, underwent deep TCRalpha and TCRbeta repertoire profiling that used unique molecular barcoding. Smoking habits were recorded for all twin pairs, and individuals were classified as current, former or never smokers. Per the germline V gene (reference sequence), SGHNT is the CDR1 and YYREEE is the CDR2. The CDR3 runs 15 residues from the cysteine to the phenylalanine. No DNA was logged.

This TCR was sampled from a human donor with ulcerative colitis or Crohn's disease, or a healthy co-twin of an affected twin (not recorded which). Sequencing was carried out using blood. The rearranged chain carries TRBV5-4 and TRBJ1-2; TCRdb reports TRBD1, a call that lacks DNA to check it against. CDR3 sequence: CAGSGTGDGYGGYTF.